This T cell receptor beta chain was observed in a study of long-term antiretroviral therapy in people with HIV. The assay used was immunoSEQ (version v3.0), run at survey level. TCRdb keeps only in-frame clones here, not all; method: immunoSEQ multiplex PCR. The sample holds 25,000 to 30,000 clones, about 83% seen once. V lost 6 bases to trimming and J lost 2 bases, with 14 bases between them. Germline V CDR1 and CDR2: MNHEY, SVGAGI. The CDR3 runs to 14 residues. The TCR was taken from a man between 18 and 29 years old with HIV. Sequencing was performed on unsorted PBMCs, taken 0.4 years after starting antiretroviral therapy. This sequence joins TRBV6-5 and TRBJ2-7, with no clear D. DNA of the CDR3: TGTGCCAGCAGACCGAGCGTCGAAGCCTACGAGCAGTACTTC. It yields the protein CASRPSVEAYEQYF.